The source of this T cell receptor (beta chain) is a study of a mutant IDH1 vaccine in newly diagnosed glioma. Study-level information: Treated patients showed a male proportion of approximately 62%, a female proportion of 37.5%, and a mean age of approximately 40 years. Patients' prior therapy spanned radiotherapy, temozolomide, or both; most underwent both. Study results and limitations: There seemed to be no relation between pseudoprogression and changes in top peripheral T cell clonotypes.

The V and J ends lost 7 bases and 2 bases respectively, with 27 bases between them. The germline V gene encodes CDR1 MDHEN and CDR2 SYDVKM. The CDR3 extends over 18 amino acids. This table comes from immunoSEQ multiplex PCR, and its TCRdb copy is limited to in-frame clones, with some not included. This table holds some 59,000 clones, around 89% found once. Time point specified: week 11, during vaccination. Each vaccine dose was 300 ug of mutant IDH1 20-mer peptide, with topical imiquimod. A note on this clone: Its antigen is currently unknown.

The rearrangement uses TRBV28 and TRBJ2-7, with a tentative D call TRBD2 (6 bases). The input for sequencing was PBMCs, taken from a glioma patient whose treatment included an IDH1 peptide vaccine. This sequence originates from a man aged 40-50 years with glioma. CDR3 sequence (DNA): TGTGCCAGCACCCCGATATCAACACGGGCGGGAAGGCCCTACGAGCAGTACTTC. Translation: CASTPISTRAGRPYEQYF.